A single sample gave rise to the 9 T cell receptor beta chains below, sequenced in a study of T cell clones after liver transplantation. Only in-frame clones appear in the TCRdb table, and some are missing; sequencing was by immunoSEQ multiplex PCR. The table has around 30,000 clones, 90% to 95% seen once. Sequenced here: CD8+ T cells from blood, sampled 12 months after liver transplant. These receptors originate from a human patient who received a liver transplant. The graft donor may account for some of the T cells.

The rearrangement joins TRBV27 to TRBJ1-1; 9 bases map to TRBD1. The germline CDR1 and CDR2 sequences are MNHEY and SMNVEV (reference sequence). Trimming removed 2 bases from V and 6 bases from J; junction bases left unmatched: 1. The CDR3 loop spans 13 amino acids. The CDR3 is CASSLGQGSEAFF. As DNA, the CDR3 is TGTGCCAGCAGTTTAGGACAGGGGTCTGAAGCTTTCTTT.

V is TRBV27 and J is TRBJ2-1, with D uncertain. V shed 5 bases and J shed 0 bases, with 8 bases lying between them. CDR3 length equals 14 residues. Looked up from germline, CDR1 is MNHEY and CDR2 is SMNVEV (reference sequence). The CDR3 region is CASSPTASYNEQFF. CDR3 in DNA: TGTGCCAGCAGTCCCACTGCCTCCTACAATGAGCAGTTCTTC.

The gene calls are TRBV7-9 and TRBJ1-5, with no clear D. The germline V and J ends were trimmed by 2 bases and 6 bases, with 8 bases remaining between them. CDR1 and CDR2 (germline): SEHNR, FQNEAQ (reference sequence). The CDR3 runs 13 residues. CDR3 sequence: CASSLTLSQPQHF. As DNA, the CDR3 is TGTGCCAGCAGCTTAACTCTCTCTCAGCCCCAGCATTTT.

This clone was counted only a few times. The chain links TRBV7-8 to TRBJ2-7; TRBD1 is a possible D gene (5 bases). This CDR3 has 14 residues. Between the trimmed V and J ends, which lost 2 bases and 6 bases, there was a span of 14 bases. Germline values: CDR1 SGHVS, CDR2 FQNEAQ. CDR3 DNA: TGTGCCAGCAGCTTAATCAGACAGTCCGGCGAGCAGTACTTC. This sequence encodes CASSLIRQSGEQYF. Full variable domain (rest looked up from reference TRBV7-8 and TRBJ2-7): GAGVSQSPRYKVAKRGQDVALRCDPISGHVSLFWYQQALGQGPEFLTYFQNEAQLDKSGLPSDRFFAERPEGSVSTLKIQRTQQEDSAVYLCASSLIRQSGEQYFGPGTRLTVT.

The CDR3 nucleotides read TGCGCCAGCAGCCAAGTGGCTCGGGGGCTCTACCCCACTGAAGCTTTCTTT. It is translated as CASSQVARGLYPTEAFF. This chain links TRBV4-1 with TRBJ1-1; D is perhaps TRBD1 (6 bases). The CDR3 runs to 17 residues. The ends were cut back, 1 base at V and 4 bases at J, with 19 bases in the middle. CDR1 is MGHRA, CDR2 YSYEKL, per germline.

The V call is TRBV4-1, the J call TRBJ2-7, with D perhaps TRBD1 (6 bases). This CDR3 region has 14 residues. With 4 bases removed from V and 6 bases from J, the gap between germline ends came to 16 bases. Per the germline V gene, CDR1 is MGHRA and CDR2 is YSYEKL. The CDR3 bases are TGCGCCAGCAGCCCGACGACCACAGGGAGCGAGCAGTACTTC. This gives the protein CASSPTTTGSEQYF.

CDR3 coding DNA: TGTGCCAGCTCTGCCGGACAGAGAAATGAAAAACTGTTTTTT. It specifies CASSAGQRNEKLFF. This chain joins TRBV13 and TRBJ1-4; a possible D gene is TRBD1 (6 bases). Trimming pared 8 bases from V and 5 bases from J, leaving 15 bases between. The CDR3 length is 14 residues. Germline V gene lookup returns CDR1 PRHDT and CDR2 FYEKMQ (reference sequence).

This rearrangement joins TRBV7-8 to TRBJ2-2, with 7 bases identical to TRBD1. The CDR3 has 16 amino acids. The V segment lost 8 bases and the J segment 0 bases; nucleotides outside the gene matches: 9. The germline V gene has CDR1 SGHVS and CDR2 FQNEAQ. The CDR3 spells CASGGRGSTNTGELFF. The CDR3 region has the DNA TGTGCCAGCGGAGGCAGGGGGAGTACGAACACCGGGGAGCTGTTTTTT.

This chain links TRBV29-1 with TRBJ1-2; 8 nucleotides agree with TRBD1. Per the germline V gene, CDR1 is SQVTM and CDR2 is ANQGSEA. The CDR3 has 14 residues. With V trimmed by 0 bases and J by 6 bases, 6 bases remained unmatched. CDR3 region: CSVEDPKTGDGYTF. CDR3 coding DNA: TGCAGCGTTGAAGATCCTAAGACAGGGGATGGCTACACCTTC.